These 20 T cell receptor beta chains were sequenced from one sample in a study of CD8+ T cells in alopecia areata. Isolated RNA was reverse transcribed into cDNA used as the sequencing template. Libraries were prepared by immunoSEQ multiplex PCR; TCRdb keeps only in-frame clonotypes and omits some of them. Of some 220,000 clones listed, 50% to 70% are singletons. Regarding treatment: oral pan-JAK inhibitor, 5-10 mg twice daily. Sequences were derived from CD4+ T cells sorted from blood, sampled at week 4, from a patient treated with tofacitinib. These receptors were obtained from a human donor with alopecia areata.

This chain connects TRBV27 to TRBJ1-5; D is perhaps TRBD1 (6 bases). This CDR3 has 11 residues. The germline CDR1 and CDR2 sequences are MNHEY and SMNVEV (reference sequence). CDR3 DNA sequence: TGTGCGCCCAGGGGTCTAGGGCCCCAGCATTTT. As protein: CAPRGLGPQHF.

The CDR3 region is CASSPGGLTGELFF. The CDR3 DNA sequence: TGCGCCAGCAGCCCCGGGGGCCTCACCGGGGAGCTGTTTTTT. V usage is TRBV4-1 and J usage is TRBJ2-2, with D possibly called TRBD1 or TRBD2 (6 bases each). CDR3 length: 14 amino acids. The V gene's germline CDR1 is MGHRA and CDR2 YSYEKL. Between the trimmed V and J ends, which lost 4 bases and 4 bases, there was a span of 10 bases.

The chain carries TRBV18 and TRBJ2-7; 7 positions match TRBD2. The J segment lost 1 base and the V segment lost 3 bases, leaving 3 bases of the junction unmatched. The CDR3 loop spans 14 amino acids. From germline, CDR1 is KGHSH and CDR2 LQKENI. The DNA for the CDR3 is TGTGCCAGCTCACCTGAGCGGGGTTCCTACGAGCAGTACTTC. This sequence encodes CASSPERGSYEQYF.

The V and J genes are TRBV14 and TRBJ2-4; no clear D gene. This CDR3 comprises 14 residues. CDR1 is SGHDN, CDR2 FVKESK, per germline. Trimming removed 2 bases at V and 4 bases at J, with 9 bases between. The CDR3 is CASSQLGLKNIQYF. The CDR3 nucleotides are TGTGCCAGCAGCCAATTGGGCCTTAAAAACATTCAGTACTTC.

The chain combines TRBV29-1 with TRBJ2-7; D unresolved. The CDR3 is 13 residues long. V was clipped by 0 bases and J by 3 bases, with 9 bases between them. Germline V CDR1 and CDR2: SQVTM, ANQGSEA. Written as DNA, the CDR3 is TGCAGCGTTGAAGATCGTTGGGACTACGAGCAGTACTTC. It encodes CSVEDRWDYEQYF.

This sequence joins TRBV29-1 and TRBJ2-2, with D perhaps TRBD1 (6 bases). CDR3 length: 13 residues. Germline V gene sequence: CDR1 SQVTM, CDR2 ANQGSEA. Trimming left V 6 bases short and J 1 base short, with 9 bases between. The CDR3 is CSVHRVNTGELFF. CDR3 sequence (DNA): TGCAGCGTGCACAGGGTGAACACCGGGGAGCTGTTTTTT.

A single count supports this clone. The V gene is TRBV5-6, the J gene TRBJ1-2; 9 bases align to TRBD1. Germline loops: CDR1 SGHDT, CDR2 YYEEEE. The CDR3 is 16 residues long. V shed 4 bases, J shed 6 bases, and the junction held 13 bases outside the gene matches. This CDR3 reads CASSRLPAGTGNGYTF. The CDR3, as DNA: TGTGCCAGCAGCCGCCTCCCTGCCGGGACAGGGAATGGCTACACCTTC.

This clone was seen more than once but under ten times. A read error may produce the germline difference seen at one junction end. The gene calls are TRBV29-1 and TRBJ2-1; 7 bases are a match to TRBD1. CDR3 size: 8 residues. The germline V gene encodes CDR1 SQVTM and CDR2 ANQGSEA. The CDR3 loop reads CSVEQGVF. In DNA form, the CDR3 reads TGCAGCGTTGAACAGGGGGTCTTC.

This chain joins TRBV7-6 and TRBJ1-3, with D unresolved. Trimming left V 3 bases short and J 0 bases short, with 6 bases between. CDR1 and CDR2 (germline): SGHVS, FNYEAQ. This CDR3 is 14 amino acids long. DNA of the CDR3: TGTGCCAGCAGCTTGGACCTCTCTGGAAACACCATATATTTT. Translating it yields CASSLDLSGNTIYF.

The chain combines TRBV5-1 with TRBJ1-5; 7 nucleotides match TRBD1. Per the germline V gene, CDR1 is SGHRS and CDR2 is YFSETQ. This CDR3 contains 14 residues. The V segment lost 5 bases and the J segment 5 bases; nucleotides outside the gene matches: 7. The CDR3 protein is CASRPGTDDQPQHF. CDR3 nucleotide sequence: TGCGCCAGCAGGCCAGGGACAGACGATCAGCCCCAGCATTTT.

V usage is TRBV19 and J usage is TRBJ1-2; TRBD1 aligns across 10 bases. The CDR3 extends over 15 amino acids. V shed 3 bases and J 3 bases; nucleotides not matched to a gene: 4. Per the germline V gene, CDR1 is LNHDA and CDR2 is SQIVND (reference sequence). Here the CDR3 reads CASSIDRGQDYGYTF. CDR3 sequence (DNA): TGTGCCAGTAGTATTGACAGGGGGCAAGACTATGGCTACACCTTC.

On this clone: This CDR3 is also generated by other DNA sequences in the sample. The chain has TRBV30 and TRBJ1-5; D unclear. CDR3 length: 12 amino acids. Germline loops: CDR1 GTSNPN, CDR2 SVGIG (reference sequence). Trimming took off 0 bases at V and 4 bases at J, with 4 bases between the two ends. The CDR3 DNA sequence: TGTGCCTGGAGTGTCGGGAATCAGCCCCAGCATTTT. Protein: CAWSVGNQPQHF.

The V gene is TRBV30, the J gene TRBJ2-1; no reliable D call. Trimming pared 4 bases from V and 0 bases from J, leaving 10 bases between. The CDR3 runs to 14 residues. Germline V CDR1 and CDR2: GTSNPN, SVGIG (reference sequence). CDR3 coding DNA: TGTGCCTGGAAGTACCCGAGCTCCTACAATGAGCAGTTCTTC. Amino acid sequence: CAWKYPSSYNEQFF.

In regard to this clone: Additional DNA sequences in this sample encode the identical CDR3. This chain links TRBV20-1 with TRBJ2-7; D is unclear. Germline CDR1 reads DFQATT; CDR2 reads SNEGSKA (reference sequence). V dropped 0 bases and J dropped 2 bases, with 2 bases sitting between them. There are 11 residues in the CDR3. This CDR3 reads CSARDAYEQYF. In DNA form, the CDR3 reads TGCAGTGCTAGAGATGCCTACGAGCAGTACTTC.

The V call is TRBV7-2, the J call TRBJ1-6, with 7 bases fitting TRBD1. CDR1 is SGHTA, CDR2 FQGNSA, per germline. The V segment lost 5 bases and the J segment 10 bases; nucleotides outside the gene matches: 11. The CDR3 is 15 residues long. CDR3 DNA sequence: TGTGCCAGCAGCCTCCTAAGACAGGGTGGATCACCCCTCCACTTT. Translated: CASSLLRQGGSPLHF.

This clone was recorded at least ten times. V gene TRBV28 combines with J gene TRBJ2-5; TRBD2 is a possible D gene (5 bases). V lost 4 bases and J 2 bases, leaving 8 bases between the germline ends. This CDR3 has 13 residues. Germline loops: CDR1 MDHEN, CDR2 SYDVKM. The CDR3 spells CASSSQRQETQYF. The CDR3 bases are TGTGCCAGCAGTTCACAGCGGCAAGAGACCCAGTACTTC.

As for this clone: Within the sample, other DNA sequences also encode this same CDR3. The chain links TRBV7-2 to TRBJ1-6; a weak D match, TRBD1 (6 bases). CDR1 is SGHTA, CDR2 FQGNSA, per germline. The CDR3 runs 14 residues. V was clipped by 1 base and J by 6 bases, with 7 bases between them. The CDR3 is CASSLGQVNSPLHF. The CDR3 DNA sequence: TGTGCCAGCAGCTTAGGACAGGTTAATTCACCCCTCCACTTT.

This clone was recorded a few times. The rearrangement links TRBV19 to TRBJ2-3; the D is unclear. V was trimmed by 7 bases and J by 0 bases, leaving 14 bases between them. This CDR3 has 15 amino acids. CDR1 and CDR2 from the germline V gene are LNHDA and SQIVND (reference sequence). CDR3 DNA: TGTGCCAGTATGAGTTGGGGAACTAGCACAGATACGCAGTATTTT. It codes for CASMSWGTSTDTQYF.

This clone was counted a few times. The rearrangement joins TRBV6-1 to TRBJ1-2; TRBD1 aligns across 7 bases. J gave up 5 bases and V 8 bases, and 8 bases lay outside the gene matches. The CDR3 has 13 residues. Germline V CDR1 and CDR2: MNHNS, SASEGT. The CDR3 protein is CASATGTVYGYTF. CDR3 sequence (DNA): TGTGCCAGCGCGACCGGGACAGTTTATGGCTACACCTTC.

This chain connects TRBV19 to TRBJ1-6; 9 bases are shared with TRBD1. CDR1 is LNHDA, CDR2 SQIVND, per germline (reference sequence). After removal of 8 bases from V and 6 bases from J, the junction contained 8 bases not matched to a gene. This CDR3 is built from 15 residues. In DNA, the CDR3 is TGTGCCAGTCACAGTACAGGGGGCATTAATTCACCCCTCCACTTT. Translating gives CASHSTGGINSPLHF.